This note documents a single TCR beta chain sequence. Its matching antigen is unknown. The repertoire was sequenced with immunoSEQ multiplex PCR; TCRdb's copy has only in-frame clones and lacks some. Of 38,000 or so clones in the sample, about 86% were seen once. CDR3 length: 15 amino acids. Germline assignment: CDR1 LNHNV and CDR2 YYDKDF (reference sequence). V lost 3 bases to trimming and J lost 0 bases, with 9 bases between them. The source of the sample is a study of T cells in localized non-small cell lung cancer. Study results and limitations: Tumor showed lower T cell clonality than uninvolved adjacent lung, where it was highest. The appearance of a median 57 of the top 100 tumor clones was seen in adjacent lung.

The rearrangement uses TRBV15 and TRBJ1-3; a weak D match, TRBD1 (5 bases). The clonotype was recovered from a male donor aged 60 or over with stage II lung adenocarcinoma. The sequences come from peripheral blood mononuclear cells, collected before any cancer treatment. The CDR3 region is CATSRQGDSGNTIYF. Here the CDR3 DNA reads TGTGCCACCAGCAGGCAAGGGGACTCTGGAAACACCATATATTTT.